This is a list of T cell receptor beta chains from one sample in a study of blood T cell repertoires in COVID-19. The repertoire was sequenced with immunoSEQ multiplex PCR; TCRdb's copy has only in-frame clones and lacks some. Of 95,000 to 110,000 clones in the sample, 85% to 90% were seen once. The sample consisted of peripheral blood. The receptor set was obtained from a human donor in a cohort sampled during active COVID-19. The CDR3 runs from the conserved cysteine through the conserved F or W. A D gene is named only where the DNA matches it firmly. Not all rows give a size; the values are once, few, many and, for expanded clones, a class.

abundance	d_gene	v_gene	j_gene	CDR3aa	CDR3nt
-	TRBD1	TRBV11-3	TRBJ2-1	CASSNRTGYNEQFF	TGTGCCAGCAGCAACCGGACAGGGTACAATGAGCAGTTCTTC
-	-	TRBV1	TRBJ1-2	CTSDRDRNYGYTF	TGCACCAGCGACCGGGACAGGAACTATGGCTACACCTTC
-	TRBD1	TRBV28	TRBJ1-4	CASSIQGSGEKLFF	TGTGCCAGCAGTATACAGGGGAGTGGCGAAAAACTGTTTTTT
-	-	TRBV11-2	TRBJ1-1	CASSSDRSFNTEAFF	TGTGCCAGCAGCTCCGACAGGAGTTTTAACACTGAAGCTTTCTTT
-	-	TRBV6-4	TRBJ1-6	CASSGPENSPLHF	TGTGCCAGCAGTGGTCCGGAGAATTCACCCCTCCACTTT
-	-	TRBV2	TRBJ2-4	CASSEYGGGRSAKNIQYF	TGTGCCAGCAGTGAATATGGAGGGGGCCGATCAGCCAAAAACATTCAGTACTTC
-	TRBD2	TRBV7-3	TRBJ2-3	CASSFRLAGAQSDTQYF	TGTGCCAGCAGCTTCCGACTAGCGGGGGCCCAGTCCGATACGCAGTATTTT
once	-	TRBV5-1	TRBJ1-1	CASSLDYGGAFF	TGCGCCAGCAGCTTGGATTACGGTGGAGCTTTCTTT
-	-	TRBV18	TRBJ2-1	CASSPGHARNEQFF	TGTGCCAGCTCACCGGGACATGCACGTAATGAGCAGTTCTTC
-	-	TRBV7-6	TRBJ2-7	CASSLTTGTPYEQYF	TGTGCCAGCAGCTTGACGACCGGGACACCATACGAGCAGTACTTC
-	TRBD2	TRBV11-1	TRBJ2-7	CASSSWDSGGEQYF	TGTGCCAGCAGCTCCTGGGACAGCGGGGGGGAGCAGTACTTC
-	TRBD2	TRBV5-1	TRBJ2-1	CASSLAGTSGGKGNEQFF	TGCGCCAGCAGCTTGGCAGGGACTAGCGGGGGCAAGGGCAATGAGCAGTTCTTC
-	-	TRBV11-2	TRBJ2-5	CASSSTDGAQYF	TGTGCCAGCAGCTCAACCGACGGGGCCCAGTACTTC
-	-	TRBV12-3/TRBV12-4	TRBJ1-6	CASRSTESPLHF	TGTGCCAGCAGATCTACCGAGTCACCCCTCCACTTT
-	-	TRBV11-1	TRBJ2-5	CASSPRRGRETQYF	TGTGCCAGCAGCCCAAGACGCGGGCGGGAGACCCAGTACTTC
-	-	TRBV6-5	TRBJ2-4	CASSPAGVAKNIQYF	TGTGCCAGCAGCCCCGCGGGCGTAGCCAAAAACATTCAGTACTTC
-	TRBD2	TRBV7-9	TRBJ2-1	CASSLEGLAGVRSYNEQFF	TGTGCCAGCAGCTTAGAGGGACTAGCGGGAGTTCGTTCGTACAATGAGCAGTTCTTC
-	-	TRBV25-1	TRBJ2-1	CASSEPLSSYNEQFF	TGTGCCAGCAGTGAACCCTTGAGCTCCTACAATGAGCAGTTCTTC
-	-	TRBV29-1	TRBJ1-1	CSVEDLRRNPIASTEAFF	TGCAGCGTTGAAGATCTACGCAGGAACCCCATCGCGAGCACTGAAGCTTTCTTT
-	-	TRBV20-1	TRBJ1-6	CSATDNSPLHF	TGCAGTGCTACAGATAATTCACCCCTCCACTTT
-	-	TRBV3-1/TRBV3-2	TRBJ2-5	CASSLRRDQETQYF	TGTGCCAGCAGCCTGCGACGGGACCAAGAGACCCAGTACTTC
-	-	TRBV9	TRBJ1-5	CASSVGAVGEQPQHF	TGTGCCAGCAGCGTAGGGGCAGTCGGGGAACAGCCCCAGCATTTT
-	TRBD1	TRBV19	TRBJ1-4	CASSARGTGYEKLFF	TGTGCCAGTAGCGCACGCGGGACAGGGTATGAAAAACTGTTTTTT
-	TRBD2	TRBV25-1	TRBJ2-3	CASSGGLAGSDTQYF	TGTGCCAGCAGTGGGGGACTAGCGGGATCAGATACGCAGTATTTT
-	TRBD2	TRBV11-3	TRBJ2-1	CASSPGLLAGDYNEQFF	TGTGCCAGCAGCCCGGGGTTGCTAGCGGGCGATTACAATGAGCAGTTCTTC
-	TRBD1	TRBV5-1	TRBJ1-6	CASSSDRGLSPLHF	TGCGCCAGCAGCTCCGACAGGGGGCTTTCACCCCTCCACTTT
-	-	TRBV7-6	TRBJ1-1	CASSPNRAGKNTEAFF	TGTGCCAGCAGCCCGAACCGAGCGGGCAAGAACACTGAAGCTTTCTTT
-	-	TRBV6-2/TRBV6-3	TRBJ1-5	CASSYSNRVGQPQHF	TGTGCCAGCAGTTACTCGAACAGGGTAGGACAGCCCCAGCATTTT
-	-	TRBV7-9	TRBJ1-2	CASSLVGEGYTF	TGTGCCAGCAGCTTAGTGGGAGAGGGCTACACCTTC